This note documents a single TCR beta chain sequence. This entry is derived from a study of shared clonotypes between healthy human individuals. The method was immunoSEQ multiplex PCR; TCRdb's version includes in-frame clones alone and lacks a portion of them. Among approximately 740,000 clones, around 67% were seen once, and the ten largest hold under 2%. The CDR3 runs to 15 residues. Trimming took off 1 base at V and 2 bases at J, with 12 bases between the two ends. Germline CDR1 and CDR2: SGHRS and YFSETQ. The receptor was isolated from a young woman in good health. This chain connects TRBV5-1 to TRBJ2-5, with D possibly being TRBD2 (5 bases). Sequencing used memory CD4+ T cells sorted from blood. Subset noted: CD45RA-negative fraction. In nucleotides, the CDR3 is TGCGCCAGCAGCTTGAGTCTAGCTCAACAAGAGACCCAGTACTTC. Its protein product is CASSLSLAQQETQYF.